The sequence of this T cell receptor beta chain was determined in a study of blood T cell repertoires in COVID-19. This clone was found a few times. Per the original data handling: Reference gene primer amplification gave nucleated cell count estimates. The data were produced by immunoSEQ multiplex PCR, yet TCRdb's version contains in-frame clones alone and is incomplete. That table gives V, J and clone size, and the DNA gave D and trimming. Counted here are about 170,000 clones, about 88% occurring once; the ten biggest clones make up under 3%. Seattle patient enrollment occurred during active infection, with longitudinal follow-up thereafter. CDR3 length: 14 amino acids. The ends lost 8 bases at V and 0 bases at J; junction bases unmatched: 5. Germline loops: CDR1 MDHEN, CDR2 SYDVKM.

J is TRBJ1-2 and V is TRBV28; 8 bases line up with TRBD1. The sample taken for sequencing was peripheral blood. The origin of this receptor is an elderly woman with COVID-19, enrolled during active disease. CDR3 DNA sequence: TGTGCCAGCCGCCCGGGACAGGCTAACTATGGCTACACCTTC. Amino acid sequence: CASRPGQANYGYTF.